Below, 16 T cell receptor beta chains from the same sample are listed, as sequenced in a study of STAT5B mutations in CD4+ large granular lymphocyte leukemia (dated by TCRdb to 2021 to 2024). Receptor libraries were prepared by the immunoSEQ multiplex PCR assay. TCRdb retrieved this table from immuneACCESS and kept in-frame rearrangements only. Not all clones are present; in checked studies, unresolved V genes account for under half, and no reason is known for the remainder. The sample yields some 32,000 clones; 70% to 90% were counted once. The ten biggest clones cover about 4.6% of the sample. Sequenced sample: CD4+ T cells from blood buffy coats. The receptors shown here come from a human donor in good health.

The chain carries TRBV15 and TRBJ2-2, with 9 bases matching TRBD2. The CDR3 length is 15 residues. Germline CDR1 LNHNV, CDR2 YYDKDF (reference sequence). The V gene end was trimmed by 8 bases and the J gene end by 5 bases; junction bases not matched to a gene: 9. The CDR3 loop is CATSVGLAWTGELFF. CDR3 sequence (DNA): TGTGCCACCTCTGTGGGACTAGCTTGGACCGGGGAGCTGTTTTTT.

The V gene is TRBV9, the J gene TRBJ1-3; D gene uncertain. The CDR3 sequence is 14 residues long. Germline values: CDR1 SGDLS, CDR2 YYNGEE. V was trimmed by 1 base and J by 1 base, leaving 6 bases between them. The CDR3 nucleotides are TGTGCCAGCAGCGTACAAGGATCTGGAAACACCATATATTTT. Protein product: CASSVQGSGNTIYF.

This clone has only a few counts. The gene calls are TRBV4-2 and TRBJ2-1, with D perhaps TRBD2 (6 bases). The CDR3 has 16 amino acids. Between the trimmed V and J ends, which lost 0 bases and 5 bases, there was a span of 14 bases. Germline-derived CDR1 and CDR2 are LGHNA and YNFKEQ. CDR3 amino acids: CASSQDHQRVDNEQFF. The CDR3 DNA reads TGTGCCAGCAGCCAAGATCACCAGCGGGTAGACAATGAGCAGTTCTTC.

The rearrangement uses TRBV7-9 and TRBJ2-1, with 8 bases matching TRBD2. J lost 8 bases, V lost 3 bases, and 9 bases had no gene match. CDR1 is SEHNR, CDR2 FQNEAQ, per germline (reference sequence). The CDR3 contains 15 residues. The CDR3 coding sequence is TGTGCCAGCAGCTTTGGGAGCGGGAGCTTGGATGAGCAGTTCTTC. This gives the protein CASSFGSGSLDEQFF.

CDR3 protein: CASSSRQYTDTQYF. For the CDR3, the DNA is TGTGCCAGCAGCTCGCGACAGTACACAGATACGCAGTATTTT. The rearrangement links TRBV7-9 to TRBJ2-3; tentatively, D is TRBD1 (5 bases). Germline V gene lookup returns CDR1 SEHNR and CDR2 FQNEAQ (reference sequence). This CDR3 spans 14 amino acids. Trimming pared 4 bases from V and 2 bases from J, leaving 10 bases between.

The chain employs TRBV4-2 and TRBJ2-5; TRBD1 matches at 9 bases. This CDR3 spans 15 amino acids. The V and J ends lost 1 base and 5 bases, in that order; junction bases with no gene match: 5. Germline V gene sequence: CDR1 LGHNA, CDR2 YNFKEQ. For the CDR3, the DNA is TGTGCCAGCAGCCAAGGAACAGGGGGCAGGGAGACCCAGTACTTC. Encoded protein: CASSQGTGGRETQYF.

The CDR3: CASSQGAASGSTRGADTQYF. The CDR3 bases are TGTGCCAGCAGCCAAGGGGCGGCTAGCGGGAGTACACGGGGGGCAGATACGCAGTATTTT. The rearrangement joins TRBV4-2 to TRBJ2-3; 10 bases match TRBD2. Trimming cost V 1 base and J 4 bases; bases outside gene matches: 17. The CDR3 loop spans 20 amino acids. The germline V gene has CDR1 LGHNA and CDR2 YNFKEQ.

The rearrangement joins TRBV29-1 to TRBJ2-7; D may be TRBD1 (6 bases). Trimming cost V 6 bases and J 4 bases, with 19 bases left between them. This CDR3 has 14 residues. Germline V gene lookup returns CDR1 SQVTM and CDR2 ANQGSEA. In nucleotides, the CDR3 is TGCAGCGTCTTACCCCAGGGGAATTCTTACGAGCAGTACTTC. The encoded protein is CSVLPQGNSYEQYF.

The chain is built from TRBV10-3 and TRBJ2-7, with D unresolved. Trimming pared 6 bases from V and 5 bases from J, leaving 11 bases between. The CDR3 has 12 residues. From germline, CDR1 is ENHRY and CDR2 SYGVKD. The CDR3 coding sequence is TGTGCCATCAGGACGGTGGCCGACGAGCAGTACTTC. Residues: CAIRTVADEQYF.

The CDR3 is CASSYSKGGLGELFF. The CDR3 DNA sequence: TGTGCCAGCAGTTACTCGAAGGGAGGGTTGGGGGAGCTGTTTTTT. The chain couples TRBV6-5 to TRBJ2-2; 7 bases match TRBD2. Germline loops: CDR1 MNHEY, CDR2 SVGAGI. J gave up 8 bases and V 0 bases, and 6 bases lay outside the gene matches. There are 15 residues in the CDR3.

The rearrangement joins TRBV7-2 to TRBJ2-7, with D hard to call. The CDR3 is 11 amino acids. CDR1 and CDR2 (germline): SGHTA, FQGNSA. The germline V and J ends were trimmed by 5 bases and 7 bases, with 9 bases remaining between them. The CDR3 DNA is TGTGCCAGCAGCCTATTTGGGGAGCAGTACTTC. Translation: CASSLFGEQYF.

As concerns this clone: Other DNA sequences in the same sample also yield this CDR3. The chain recombines TRBV19 with TRBJ1-1; D is undetermined. CDR1 LNHDA and CDR2 SQIVND come from the germline V gene (reference sequence). This CDR3 has 13 amino acids. V was trimmed by 7 bases and J by 3 bases, leaving 12 bases between them. The CDR3 is CASTQRGYTEAFF. The CDR3 nucleotides read TGTGCCAGTACTCAGCGAGGTTACACTGAAGCTTTCTTT.

The rearrangement uses TRBV2 and TRBJ2-1; D is ambiguous. The ends were cut back, 5 bases at V and 10 bases at J, with 9 bases in the middle. The CDR3 runs 11 residues. CDR1 is SNHLY and CDR2 is FYNNEI in the germline V gene. CDR3 sequence (DNA): TGTGCCAGCAGTAAGGGATTGGAGCAGTTCTTC. Translation gives CASSKGLEQFF.

This chain links TRBV28 with TRBJ1-2, with D possibly being TRBD1 (5 bases). The CDR3 sequence is 14 residues long. V was clipped by 5 bases and J by 4 bases, with 14 bases between them. CDR1 and CDR2 (germline): MDHEN, SYDVKM. In DNA, the CDR3 is TGTGCCAGCAGTCTTCCGAGCACAGGCTATGGCTACACCTTC. This codes for CASSLPSTGYGYTF.

The V and J genes are TRBV6-5 and TRBJ2-5, with 7 nucleotides matching TRBD1. The tail of the sequence fits TRBJ2-7 better, so the J call may be wrong. Germline-derived CDR1 and CDR2 are MNHEY and SVGAGI. The CDR3 length is 16 residues. CDR3 region: CASSYSRDSYSYEQYF. DNA for the CDR3: TGTGCCAGCAGTTACTCCCGGGACAGCTACTCCTACGAGCAGTACTTC.

The rearrangement uses TRBV18 and TRBJ1-2; no definite D call. The CDR3 extends over 11 amino acids. Deletions cut 3 bases from V and 7 bases from J, with 6 bases between. The V gene's germline CDR1 is KGHSH and CDR2 LQKENI. CDR3 DNA sequence: TGTGCCAGCTCACCCGGGTCTGGCTACACCTTC. It encodes CASSPGSGYTF.